Shown below are 16 T cell receptor beta chains from a single sample sequenced in a study of blood T cell repertoires in COVID-19. The assay was immunoSEQ multiplex PCR, and TCRdb's table has in-frame clones only and misses some. This table has approximately 500,000 clones, approximately 88% appearing once. Sequencing used peripheral blood. Receptor source: a woman aged 50 to 60 with COVID-19, enrolled during active disease.

The chain is built from TRBV19 and TRBJ1-6; possible D gene TRBD1, 6 bases. The V end was cut by 8 bases, the J end by 10 bases, with 18 bases between. This CDR3 region has 14 residues. The V gene's germline CDR1 is LNHDA and CDR2 SQIVND (reference sequence). The CDR3 region has the DNA TGTGCCAGTTCCTCGACAGGCTGGGGCTCACCCCTCCACTTT. Its protein product is CASSSTGWGSPLHF.

This rearrangement joins TRBV5-4 to TRBJ2-7; D may be TRBD1 (6 bases). The CDR3 length is 14 residues. V shed 3 bases and J shed 5 bases, with 15 bases lying between them. Germline V CDR1 and CDR2: SGHNT, YYREEE (reference sequence). CDR3 DNA sequence: TGTGCCAGCAGCTCCCTGGACAGTGGGAACGAGCAGTACTTC. Its protein is CASSSLDSGNEQYF.

This clone turned up a few times. This chain links TRBV13 with TRBJ2-5; D uncertain. The CDR3 extends over 14 amino acids. Trimming took off 4 bases at V and 1 base at J, with 10 bases between the two ends. CDR1 and CDR2 (germline): PRHDT, FYEKMQ (reference sequence). The CDR3 bases are TGTGCCAGCAGCTCCCGACTTACCCAAGAGACCCAGTACTTC. Protein product: CASSSRLTQETQYF.

The chain combines TRBV5-1 with TRBJ1-1; D is unclear. The CDR3 is 14 amino acids. CDR1 and CDR2 (germline): SGHRS, YFSETQ. V was trimmed by 2 bases and J by 1 base, leaving 9 bases between them. Here the CDR3 DNA reads TGCGCCAGCAGCTTCATTTCAGGGAACACTGAAGCTTTCTTT. It translates to CASSFISGNTEAFF.

This clone appeared a single time. V is TRBV10-3 and J is TRBJ2-7; tentatively, D is TRBD2 (6 bases). Germline V lookup: CDR1 ENHRY, CDR2 SYGVKD. Trimming pared 3 bases from V and 6 bases from J, leaving 27 bases between. This CDR3 is built from 18 residues. This CDR3 reads CAISDPRSRRGPPGEQYF. The CDR3, as DNA: TGTGCCATCAGTGACCCGAGGAGTAGGAGGGGCCCACCGGGCGAGCAGTACTTC.

V and J are TRBV11-2 and TRBJ2-3; 8 bases line up with TRBD1. The germline V gene encodes CDR1 SGHAT and CDR2 FQNNGV. CDR3 length: 15 amino acids. The junction had 7 bases not matched to a gene; V was cut back by 6 bases and J by 2 bases. CDR3 loop: CASSFDRGYTDTQYF. In nucleotides, the CDR3 is TGTGCCAGCAGTTTTGACAGGGGATACACAGATACGCAGTATTTT.

The gene calls are TRBV19 and TRBJ2-5; 10 bases fit TRBD2. In germline, CDR1 is LNHDA, CDR2 SQIVND (reference sequence). This CDR3 comprises 15 residues. V shed 2 bases, J shed 4 bases, and the junction held 4 bases outside the gene matches. CDR3 bases: TGTGCCAGTAGTATATTCAGCGGGGGGGGAGAGACCCAGTACTTC. This codes for CASSIFSGGGETQYF.

The chain couples TRBV2 to TRBJ1-4, with D perhaps matching TRBD1 (5 bases). V was pared by 10 bases and J by 0 bases, with 21 bases between. From germline, CDR1 is SNHLY and CDR2 FYNNEI. The CDR3 extends over 17 amino acids. The CDR3 nucleotides read TGTGCCACCGATAACCTGGGGCAGGGAACAACTAATGAAAAACTGTTTTTT. Its protein is CATDNLGQGTTNEKLFF.

This clone was seen only once. The genes are TRBV10-3 and TRBJ2-5; 15 bases map to TRBD2. CDR3 length: 15 amino acids. J gave up 5 bases and V 10 bases, and 8 bases lay outside the gene matches. CDR1 and CDR2 (germline): ENHRY, SYGVKD. CDR3 nucleotides: TGTGCCACAAGCCCCGGGACTAGCGGGGGGGAGACCCAGTACTTC. Translating gives CATSPGTSGGETQYF.

The chain employs TRBV27 and TRBJ2-7; 8 bases are shared with TRBD1. The V gene end was trimmed by 3 bases and the J gene end by 3 bases; junction bases not matched to a gene: 7. The CDR3 totals 15 residues. Germline assignment: CDR1 MNHEY and CDR2 SMNVEV (reference sequence). This CDR3 is CASSFRTGTIYEQYF. The CDR3 nucleotides are TGTGCCAGCAGTTTCAGGACAGGGACGATCTACGAGCAGTACTTC.

J is TRBJ1-2 and V is TRBV6-6; 8 bases agree with TRBD1. Germline V CDR1 and CDR2: MNHNY, SVGAGI (reference sequence). The V gene end was trimmed by 11 bases and the J gene end by 6 bases; junction bases not matched to a gene: 14. The CDR3 has 14 amino acids. CDR3 sequence: CASRQGARRDGYTF. As DNA, the CDR3 is TGTGCCTCTCGCCAGGGGGCAAGGCGCGATGGCTACACCTTC.

This chain uses TRBV24-1 with TRBJ1-1; perhaps TRBD1 as D (6 bases). The V and J ends lost 2 bases and 1 base respectively, with 13 bases between them. The CDR3 extends over 16 amino acids. Looked up from germline, CDR1 is KGHDR and CDR2 is SFDVKD. The CDR3 reads CATSDSGTPGNTEAFF. For the CDR3, the DNA is TGTGCCACCAGTGATTCGGGGACACCCGGGAACACTGAAGCTTTCTTT.

This rearrangement joins TRBV14 to TRBJ1-2, with D unresolved. This CDR3 is built from 12 residues. Germline V gives CDR1 SGHDN, CDR2 FVKESK. Trimming cost V 3 bases and J 3 bases, with 5 bases left between them. The CDR3 DNA reads as TGTGCCAGCAGCCAGTTCTACTATGGCTACACCTTC. This encodes CASSQFYYGYTF. Looking up the rest from reference TRBV14 and TRBJ1-2 gives the full variable domain: EAGVTQFPSHSVIEKGQTVTLRCDPISGHDNLYWYRRVMGKEIKFLLHFVKESKQDESGMPNNRFLAERTGGTYSTLKVQPAELEDSGVYFCASSQFYYGYTFGSGTRLTVV.

The V gene is TRBV30, the J gene TRBJ2-5; the D gene is possibly TRBD1 (5 bases). The CDR3 extends over 15 amino acids. CDR1 is GTSNPN, CDR2 SVGIG, per germline (reference sequence). Trimming left V 0 bases short and J 0 bases short, with 11 bases between. CDR3: CAWSVPDKYQETQYF. The CDR3 bases are TGTGCCTGGAGTGTACCGGACAAATACCAAGAGACCCAGTACTTC.

The gene calls are TRBV28 and TRBJ1-1; the D gene is possibly TRBD1 (6 bases). This CDR3 is built from 18 residues. Germline V CDR1 and CDR2: MDHEN, SYDVKM. Trimming stripped 6 bases from V and 0 bases from J, with 23 bases between. CDR3 in DNA: TGTGCCAGCAGACACCGCAGGGGCAAGAAGGGCATGAACACTGAAGCTTTCTTT. Translated, it gives CASRHRRGKKGMNTEAFF.

V usage is TRBV2 and J usage is TRBJ1-2; 10 bases agree with TRBD1. The CDR3 is 17 amino acids. Germline V gene lookup returns CDR1 SNHLY and CDR2 FYNNEI. V trimming: 5 bases; J trimming: 2 bases; junction bases outside the gene matches: 11. DNA of the CDR3: TGTGCCAGCAGTAAAAGGGCCCCGGACAGGGGGAACTATGGCTACACCTTC. Protein: CASSKRAPDRGNYGYTF.